This paragraph covers one TCR beta chain sequence. No antigen is known for it. The data stem from a study of cytomegalovirus exposure and HLA in healthy donors. 13 Jbeta primers and 60 Vbeta primers were used for the PCR. Some clones are missing from TCRdb's copy, which holds only in-frame ones; the method was immunoSEQ multiplex PCR. This table holds 200,000 or so clones, 65% to 85% found once. Donors had nominal health at sampling but likely had unrecorded immune exposures. Study results and limitations: Later findings reportedly placed an Asian-associated ancestry cluster below the roughly 700-donor mean for N-insertions.

The sequenced material came from PBMCs. The clonotype originates from a woman in her twenties or thirties in good health and CMV-seropositive.

The CDR3 nucleotides are TGCAGCGTTCTCTCCCGGGACTCGGCAATGGATGAGCAGTTCTTC. This sequence encodes CSVLSRDSAMDEQFF. This chain connects TRBV29-1 to TRBJ2-1; tentatively, D is TRBD2 (6 bases). Trimming took 5 bases from V and 8 from J, leaving 22 bases between them. Germline V gives CDR1 SQVTM, CDR2 ANQGSEA. The CDR3 loop spans 15 amino acids.